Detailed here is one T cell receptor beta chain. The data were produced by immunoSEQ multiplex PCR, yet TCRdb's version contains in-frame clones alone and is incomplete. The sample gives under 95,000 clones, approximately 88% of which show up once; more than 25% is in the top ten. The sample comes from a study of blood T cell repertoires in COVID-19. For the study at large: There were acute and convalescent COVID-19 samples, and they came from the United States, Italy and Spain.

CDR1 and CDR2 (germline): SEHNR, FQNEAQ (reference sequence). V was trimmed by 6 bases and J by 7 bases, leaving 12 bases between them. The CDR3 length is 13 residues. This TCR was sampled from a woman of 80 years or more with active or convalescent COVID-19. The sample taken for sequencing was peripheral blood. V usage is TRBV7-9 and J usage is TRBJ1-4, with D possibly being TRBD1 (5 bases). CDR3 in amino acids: CASRGQESEKLFF. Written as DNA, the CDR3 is TGTGCCAGCAGGGGGCAGGAAAGTGAAAAACTGTTTTTT.